What follows are 28 T cell receptor beta chains derived from one specimen sequenced in a study of identical twins (dated by TCRdb to the mid-2010s). Libraries were made using 5' RACE. The data were produced on an Illumina HiSeq 2000. TCRdb redid the processing of the public reads, applying fastp at Q25 and MiXCR, and retained in-frame beta chains. Records with the same CDR3 protein are collapsed into one entry carrying the most frequent genes and DNA. Counted in this sample were approximately 590,000 distinct CDR3 sequences; 9.5% to 10% of them appeared once. 3% of the sample is in the top ten clones. The same sample was also used in a study of yellow fever vaccine responses in identical twins.

The source material was PBMCs. The receptors come from a woman younger than 35 in good health.

The chain links TRBV5-1 to TRBJ2-5, with D unclear. This CDR3 region has 15 residues. The V gene lost 6 bases and the J gene lost 2 bases, with 17 bases spanning the gap. Germline V lookup: CDR1 SGHRS, CDR2 YFSETQ. CDR3 nucleotide sequence: TGCGCCAGCAAGGCGGCCCGACAAATACAAGAGACCCAGTACTTC. As protein: CASKAARQIQETQYF.

This clonotype was detected many times. The chain joins TRBV5-1 to TRBJ2-3; TRBD1 agrees at 11 bases. This CDR3 contains 13 residues. V lost 5 bases and J lost 4; bases outside the gene matches: 0. Germline V lookup: CDR1 SGHRS, CDR2 YFSETQ. CDR3: CASRGQGADTQYF. CDR3 coding DNA: TGCGCCAGCAGGGGACAGGGGGCAGATACGCAGTATTTT.

This clonotype was recorded many times. The rearrangement joins TRBV21-1 to TRBJ2-2. TRBV21-1 is described as a pseudogene. The CDR3 has 14 residues. In DNA form, the CDR3 reads TGTGCCAGCAGTCCGTCGAGCCGGCACGGGGAGCTGTTTTTT. Translated: CASSPSSRHGELFF.

With regard to this clonotype: One end of the junction fails to match germline, which may point to a read error. V usage is TRBV29-1 and J usage is TRBJ2-1, with 9 bases that match TRBD1. In germline, CDR1 is SQVTM, CDR2 ANQGSEA. The CDR3 totals 13 residues. The DNA for the CDR3 is TGCAGCGTTGAAGATAGTTTGGCGGGACAGGGAATCTTC. This translates into CSVEDSLAGQGIF.

This clonotype was seen repeatedly, ten times or more. This rearrangement joins TRBV28 to TRBJ1-1, with a weak D call TRBD1 (5 bases). The CDR3 sequence is 12 residues long. With 6 bases removed from V and 9 bases from J, the gap between germline ends came to 14 bases. Germline V CDR1 and CDR2: MDHEN, SYDVKM. CDR3 bases: TGTGCCAGCAGACTGCCTCAGGGCAAAGCTTTCTTT. Its translation is CASRLPQGKAFF.

The J gene is TRBJ2-5, the V gene TRBV7-2, with D possibly called TRBD1 or TRBD2 (5 bases each). V shed 4 bases and J shed 5 bases, with 17 bases lying between them. The CDR3 is 15 amino acids. The germline V gene encodes CDR1 SGHTA and CDR2 FQGNSA. The CDR3 DNA follows: TGTGCCAGCAGCTCCGGGACCAAAATTTCGGAGACCCAGTACTTC. It encodes CASSSGTKISETQYF.

This clonotype turned up a few times. The gene calls are TRBV2 and TRBJ2-7, with 10 bases that match TRBD1. Germline assignment: CDR1 SNHLY and CDR2 FYNNEI. The CDR3 has 18 amino acids. V lost 10 bases to trimming and J lost 1 base; unmatched junction nucleotides: 19. The CDR3 protein is CANTQRDRGTRGSYEQYF. In DNA, the CDR3 is TGTGCCAACACCCAACGGGACAGGGGAACGCGGGGGTCCTACGAGCAGTACTTC.

This clonotype was counted only a few times. The J gene is TRBJ2-3, the V gene TRBV30; D gene uncertain. The V and J ends lost 1 base and 7 bases respectively, with 15 bases between them. The CDR3 sequence is 14 residues long. Germline CDR1 is GTSNPN and CDR2 is SVGIG (reference sequence). The CDR3 sequence is CAWSGFVKSYTQYF. The CDR3 DNA is TGTGCCTGGAGTGGCTTCGTTAAGTCCTATACGCAGTATTTT.

This clonotype was recorded a few times. DNA of the CDR3: TGTGCCAGTAGTGCTGGCGTCCGTGGCCTCCTTAACATTCAGTACTTC. This codes for CASSAGVRGLLNIQYF. The chain couples TRBV19 to TRBJ2-4; D is uncertain. Trimming took off 5 bases at V and 7 bases at J, with 21 bases between the two ends. The germline gives CDR1 LNHDA, CDR2 SQIVND (reference sequence). The CDR3 runs 16 residues.

CDR3 sequence reads: CASSWDTGSEQYF. The CDR3 DNA is TGTGCCAGCAGTTGGGACACAGGGTCCGAGCAGTACTTC. V and J are TRBV27 and TRBJ2-7, with a weak D call TRBD1 (6 bases). Trimming pared 4 bases from V and 6 bases from J, leaving 13 bases between. Germline lookup yields CDR1 MNHEY and CDR2 SMNVEV (reference sequence). CDR3 size: 13 residues.

This clonotype was found many times. V usage is TRBV20-1 and J usage is TRBJ1-1, with D maybe TRBD1 (6 bases). Per the germline V gene, CDR1 is DFQATT and CDR2 is SNEGSKA (reference sequence). V shed 5 bases and J shed 2 bases, with 15 bases lying between them. The CDR3 runs 14 residues. The DNA for the CDR3 is TGCAGTGCTCCAGGACAGATTAAAAACACTGAAGCTTTCTTT. It yields the protein CSAPGQIKNTEAFF.

This clonotype was counted between two and nine times. The chain links TRBV5-5 to TRBJ2-5; possible D gene TRBD1, 6 bases. CDR1 and CDR2 (germline): SGHKS, YYEKEE (reference sequence). CDR3 length: 14 residues. Trimming shortened V by 4 bases and J by 4 bases, and 14 bases separated the two germline ends. The CDR3 DNA sequence: TGTGCCAGCAGCCTTAGGACAGACGGAGAGACCCAGTACTTC. It codes for CASSLRTDGETQYF.

The chain links TRBV7-2 to TRBJ2-1; 11 nucleotides line up with TRBD1. Germline loops: CDR1 SGHTA, CDR2 FQGNSA. The CDR3 has 16 amino acids. V shed 0 bases and J 6 bases; nucleotides not matched to a gene: 4. Written as DNA, the CDR3 is TGTGCCAGCAGCTTAGCTTGGACAGGGGGCTTCAATGAGCAGTTCTTC. Protein: CASSLAWTGGFNEQFF.

The table lists this clonotype with a few counts. The rearrangement joins TRBV9 to TRBJ2-1, with 9 bases lining up with TRBD1. This CDR3 region has 14 residues. From germline, CDR1 is SGDLS and CDR2 YYNGEE. With 0 bases clipped from V and 9 bases from J, the junction kept 4 bases outside the gene matches. CDR3 region: CASSVVQGAGEQFF. The CDR3 nucleotides are TGTGCCAGCAGCGTAGTACAGGGGGCGGGTGAGCAGTTCTTC.

This chain links TRBV5-1 with TRBJ2-1, with 10 bases aligning to TRBD2. V lost 0 bases and J lost 0; bases outside the gene matches: 9. The germline V gene encodes CDR1 SGHRS and CDR2 YFSETQ. The CDR3 length is 19 residues. The CDR3 DNA follows: TGCGCCAGCAGCTTGGTAGCGGGGGGTTCCAGATTCTCCTACAATGAGCAGTTCTTC. Protein product: CASSLVAGGSRFSYNEQFF.

V gene TRBV20-1 combines with J gene TRBJ2-1; D not certain. The CDR3 totals 13 residues. Germline V CDR1 and CDR2: DFQATT, SNEGSKA (reference sequence). The V end lost 1 base, the J end lost 7 bases, and 11 bases lay between the germline ends. The CDR3 DNA is TGCAGTGCTAGAGCTCGCGGTGAAAATGAGCAGTTCTTC. This codes for CSARARGENEQFF.

The table lists this clonotype with a few counts. The CDR3: CAWSSDSYEQYF. In DNA form, the CDR3 reads TGTGCCTGGAGTTCCGACTCCTACGAGCAGTACTTC. J is TRBJ2-7 and V is TRBV30; no definite D call. V shed 2 bases and J shed 0 bases, with 5 bases lying between them. The CDR3 sequence is 12 residues long. CDR1 is GTSNPN, CDR2 SVGIG, per germline (reference sequence). The entire variable domain, with the rest obtained from reference TRBV30 and TRBJ2-7, is as follows: SQTIHQWPATLVQPVGSPLSLECTVEGTSNPNLYWYRQAAGRGLQLLFYSVGIGQISSEVPQNLSASRPQDRQFILSSKKLLLSDSGFYLCAWSSDSYEQYFGPGTRLTVT.

This chain links TRBV18 with TRBJ2-1; no clear D gene. The CDR3 spans 15 residues. Germline V gives CDR1 KGHSH, CDR2 LQKENI. V lost 2 bases and J 5 bases, leaving 13 bases between the germline ends. CDR3 sequence reads: CASSPAVLENNEQFF. CDR3 bases: TGTGCCAGCTCACCAGCCGTACTGGAGAACAATGAGCAGTTCTTC.

This clonotype was picked up many times. V and J are TRBV28 and TRBJ2-7; TRBD1 aligns across 8 bases. The germline gives CDR1 MDHEN, CDR2 SYDVKM. V was pared by 6 bases and J by 0 bases, with 7 bases of the junction left unmatched. The CDR3 is 15 residues long. CDR3: CASSPRTGSSYEQYF. The CDR3 DNA reads TGTGCCAGCAGCCCCCGGACAGGGAGCTCCTACGAGCAGTACTTC.

The rearrangement joins TRBV20-1 to TRBJ2-3, with D uncertain. V was pared by 5 bases and J by 3 bases, with 9 bases between. The CDR3 covers 12 residues. Looked up from germline, CDR1 is DFQATT and CDR2 is SNEGSKA (reference sequence). CDR3 nucleotide sequence: TGCAGTGCTCGGAAGGGAACAGATACGCAGTATTTT. Residues: CSARKGTDTQYF.

Points on this clonotype: One junction end disagrees with the germline gene, perhaps due to a read error. This chain uses TRBV4-2 with TRBJ1-1, with TRBD1 matching 8 bases. This CDR3 is 22 amino acids long. CDR1 LGHNA and CDR2 YNFKEQ come from the germline V gene. The CDR3 DNA sequence: TGTGCCAGCAGCCGCCTAGGGGAACAGGACAGGGTTGAGACCGTGGTGGACACTAAAGCTTTCTTT. This sequence encodes CASSRLGEQDRVETVVDTKAFF.

This clonotype has at least ten counts. The V and J genes are TRBV7-9 and TRBJ2-1; no definite D call. V was shortened by 0 bases and J by 6 bases, with 9 bases between the two germline ends. The CDR3 loop spans 14 amino acids. Germline V gene data show CDR1 as SEHNR and CDR2 as FQNEAQ (reference sequence). This CDR3 is CASSLAGSSNEQFF. As DNA, the CDR3 is TGTGCCAGCAGCTTAGCGGGTTCCAGCAATGAGCAGTTCTTC.

This chain links TRBV4-3 with TRBJ1-3; tentative D call: TRBD1 (6 bases). The CDR3 has 15 amino acids. V lost 3 bases and J lost 0, with 9 bases in between. Germline CDR1 and CDR2: LGHNA and YSLEER. The CDR3 protein is CASSQNRVSGNTIYF. The CDR3 nucleotides are TGCGCCAGCAGCCAGAACAGGGTCTCTGGAAACACCATATATTTT.

This clonotype was recorded at least ten times. The V gene is TRBV20-1, the J gene TRBJ2-5; 9 bases line up with TRBD2. The CDR3 extends over 15 amino acids. The germline V gene encodes CDR1 DFQATT and CDR2 SNEGSKA (reference sequence). With V trimmed by 5 bases and J by 1 base, 8 bases remained unmatched. The CDR3 DNA reads TGCAGTGCTGGCCTTAGCGGGGGCTCCCAAGAGACCCAGTACTTC. Translation: CSAGLSGGSQETQYF.

The rearrangement links TRBV5-4 to TRBJ2-5, with D perhaps being TRBD1 or TRBD2 (5 bases each). The ends were cut back, 7 bases at V and 5 bases at J, with 15 bases in the middle. The CDR3 contains 13 residues. Germline CDR1 is SGHNT and CDR2 is YYREEE (reference sequence). The CDR3 loop is CASSNAGSETQYF. The CDR3 nucleotides read TGTGCCAGCTCAAATGCAGGGAGCGAGACCCAGTACTTC.

This clonotype has only a few counts. J is TRBJ2-3 and V is TRBV11-2, with 8 bases fitting TRBD2. Germline CDR1 and CDR2: SGHAT and FQNNGV. The V gene end was trimmed by 4 bases and the J gene end by 4 bases; junction bases not matched to a gene: 16. The length of the CDR3 is 18 residues. The CDR3 DNA reads TGTGCCAGCAGCTCCCTCAGGTTGAGCGGGAGTAAGGCAGATACGCAGTATTTT. Its translation: CASSSLRLSGSKADTQYF.

This clonotype was found many times. The rearrangement uses TRBV14 and TRBJ2-6; 7 bases are a match to TRBD1. There are 14 residues in the CDR3. The germline gives CDR1 SGHDN, CDR2 FVKESK. The ends lost 1 base at V and 13 bases at J; junction bases unmatched: 7. CDR3 residues: CASSQATGPGVLTF. The CDR3 nucleotides read TGTGCCAGCAGCCAAGCGACAGGGCCCGGAGTCCTGACTTTC.

V is TRBV10-3 and J is TRBJ2-1, with 11 bases identical to TRBD1. V gave up 3 bases and J gave up 7 bases; unmatched junction bases: 8. Germline-derived CDR1 and CDR2 are ENHRY and SYGVKD. This CDR3 comprises 16 residues. The CDR3 DNA is TGTGCCATCAGTGAAAACCGGGACAGGGGGGGTAATGAGCAGTTCTTC. This translates into CAISENRDRGGNEQFF.